Listed below are T cell receptor beta chains from one sample, sequenced in a study of T-cell memory formation after mild COVID-19. TCRdb fed the 5' RACE reads into MiXCR, producing one record per CDR3 protein. The repertoire holds around 200,000 distinct CDR3 sequences, with 9% to 10% as singletons. Sequencing was performed on PBMCs or a T cell subset sorted from them (not recorded which). These receptors came from a young man who had mild COVID-19 (a few samples of this study predate the infection). Cell type and time point are not known. The CDR3 runs from the conserved cysteine through the conserved F or W. The D gene is left open where the match is weak. The size entry is marked missing in some rows and otherwise reads once, few, many or a size class.

D	length	V	J	size	DNA	CDR3
TRBD2	17	TRBV11-2	TRBJ2-5	.	TGTGCCAGCAGCCCACGACTAGCGGGGGTGATAAAAGAGACCCAGTACTTC	CASSPRLAGVIKETQYF
.	17	TRBV12-3/TRBV12-4	TRBJ1-5	.	TGTGCCAGCAGTTCCTCCGACAGGCTATATAGCAATCAGCCCCAGCATTTT	CASSSSDRLYSNQPQHF
.	14	TRBV7-9	TRBJ2-1	few	TGTGCCAGCAGCTTACGGGCAGTCTACAATGAGCAGTTCTTC	CASSLRAVYNEQFF
TRBD1	14	TRBV27	TRBJ2-7	.	TGTGCCAGCAGTTCGTGGACAGGCCCCGGGGAGCAGTACTTC	CASSSWTGPGEQYF
TRBD1	15	TRBV6-5	TRBJ1-4	few	TGTGCCAGCAGTTACTCCGGACAGGCGGACGAAAAACTGTTTTTT	CASSYSGQADEKLFF
.	15	TRBV12-3/TRBV12-4	TRBJ2-2	few	TGTGCCAGCAGTTTACAACGGGCGAACACCGGGGAGCTGTTTTTT	CASSLQRANTGELFF
.	15	TRBV7-9	TRBJ1-2	few	TGTGCCAGCAGCCCAACCAGGACCGCTCCACATGGCTACACCTTC	CASSPTRTAPHGYTF
.	14	TRBV9	TRBJ2-3	few	TGTGCCAGCAGCACTCAGGGAACAACAGATACGCAGTATTTT	CASSTQGTTDTQYF
.	16	TRBV7-2	TRBJ2-3	few	TGTGCCAGCAGCTTACTCCCCCGATGGGGCACAGATACGCAGTATTTT	CASSLLPRWGTDTQYF
.	14	TRBV6-5	TRBJ2-6	few	TGTGCCACCAAACGGGACTCTGGGGCCAACGTCCTGACTTTC	CATKRDSGANVLTF
.	13	TRBV9	TRBJ2-5	many	TGTGCCAGCAGCGTATCCGGGGAGGAGACCCAGTACTTC	CASSVSGEETQYF
TRBD2	15	TRBV12-3/TRBV12-4	TRBJ2-3	.	TGTGCCAGCAGTTTGGGGGGGTCTCGCACAGATACGCAGTATTTT	CASSLGGSRTDTQYF
TRBD1	11	TRBV6-6	TRBJ1-1	.	TGTGCCACTAGGGACAGGGTTGAAGCTTTCTTT	CATRDRVEAFF
.	14	TRBV5-1	TRBJ2-1	few	TGCGCCAGCAGCTTGGCAGGGCGGTACAATGAGCAGTTCTTC	CASSLAGRYNEQFF
TRBD2	15	TRBV5-1	TRBJ2-5	.	TGCGCCAGCAGCTTGATGGCGGGGGGTGGCGAGACCCAGTACTTC	CASSLMAGGGETQYF